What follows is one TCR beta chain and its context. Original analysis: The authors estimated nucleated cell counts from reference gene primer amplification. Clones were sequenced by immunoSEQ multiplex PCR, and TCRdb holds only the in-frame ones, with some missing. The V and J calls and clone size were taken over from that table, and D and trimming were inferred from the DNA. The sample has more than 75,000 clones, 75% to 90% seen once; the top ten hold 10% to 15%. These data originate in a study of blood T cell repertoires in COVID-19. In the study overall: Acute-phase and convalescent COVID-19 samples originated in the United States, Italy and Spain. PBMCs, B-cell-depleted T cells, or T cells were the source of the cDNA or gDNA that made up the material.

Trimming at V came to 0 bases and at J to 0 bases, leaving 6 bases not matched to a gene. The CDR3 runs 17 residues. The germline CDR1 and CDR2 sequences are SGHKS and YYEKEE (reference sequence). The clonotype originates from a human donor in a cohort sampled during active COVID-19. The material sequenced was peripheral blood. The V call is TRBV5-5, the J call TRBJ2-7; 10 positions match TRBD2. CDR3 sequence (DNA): TGTGCCAGCAGCTTGGCCGCTAGCGGGGGATCCTCCTACGAGCAGTACTTC. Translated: CASSLAASGGSSYEQYF.